This TCR beta chain was retrieved from a study of blood T cell repertoires in COVID-19 (dated by TCRdb to 2020 to 2022). With regard to the full study: Samples from collaborators originated in the United States, Italy and Spain and spanned both the acute and convalescent phases of COVID-19. The dataset comprised deeply sampled blood TCRbeta repertoires from subjects exposed to, actively infected with, or recovered from COVID-19. Sample metadata almost always included a de-identified subject ID, COVID-19 status, age in years and sex. The repertoires were released in a freely available public database intended as a resource for research on the immune response to SARS-CoV-2. Where available, HLA class I and class II types were obtained from metadata supplied by the sample provider rather than from assay-based typing. The samples were drawn from the first 160 participants of the ongoing ImmuneRACE study and from some 1,300 subjects provided by 6 global collaborators. The material from the prospective study consisted of cDNA or gDNA derived from T cells, B-cell-depleted T cells, or PBMCs. Results the study describes overall, beyond this receptor: Clinical and demographic metadata were provided uncurated, with the amount varying by source and participant.

The immunoSEQ Assay, a bias-controlled multiplex PCR, was used to amplify TCRbeta CDR3 regions from genomic DNA. The original methods were these. The number of nucleated cells in each sample was estimated from the amplification of reference gene primers within the assay. To quantify the absolute abundance of each unique TCRbeta CDR3 rearrangement, sequence reads were collapsed and filtered. Productive Simpson clonality was computed per sample as the square root of Simpson's diversity index over productive rearrangements. TCRdb retrieved this table from immuneACCESS and kept in-frame rearrangements only. Not all clones are present; in checked studies, unresolved V genes account for under half, and no reason is known for the remainder. V, J and clone size were drawn from that table, and D and trimming were deduced from the DNA. The sample table contains about 360,000 clones; only one count was recorded for approximately 86% of them. In total, the top ten clones hold 2.5% to 3.5% of the sample.

The collaborating institutions used their own protocols to collect whole blood in K2EDTA tubes. Collaborator samples were shipped for TCRbeta analysis as frozen whole blood, isolated PBMCs, or DNA extracted from either sample type. The CDR3 numbers 15 residues from cysteine through phenylalanine. Of all the DNA, just the CDR3 is kept, 45 bases in frame from base 1. Taken from the germline V gene, the CDR1 and CDR2 loops are SGHRS and YFSETQ. The junction carries 14 bases between V and J, which are trimmed by 4 bases and 4 bases respectively. This clone has more than one count but fewer than ten. Its binding antigen is unknown. The sample holds no much larger clone one base away, and base qualities are not on file.

Material for sequencing was peripheral blood. The sequence is built from TRBV5-1 and TRBJ2-2; TRBD2 is a possible D gene, resting on 5 matching bases. The source is a human donor in a cohort sampled during active COVID-19. DNA sequence: TGCGCCAGCAGCACTGGTGTCGCGGGCACCGGGGAGCTGTTTTTT. This sequence encodes CASSTGVAGTGELFF.